Shown below are 27 T cell receptor beta chains from a single sample sequenced in a study of T cell therapy after organ transplantation. The time point was: 20-29 weeks after completion of therapy. What these receptors recognize is not known. Sequencing used immunoSEQ multiplex PCR; TCRdb keeps in-frame clones, though not all of them. The sample contains more than 15,000 clones, approximately 83% of which appear only once. Here the sequenced sample was CD8+ T cells from blood, taken after autologous CMV-specific T cell therapy. These receptors were obtained from a human patient who had received a solid organ transplant and had CMV disease. A share of the T cells may be of graft donor origin.

The gene calls are TRBV7-9 and TRBJ2-1, with D uncertain. Germline assignment: CDR1 SEHNR and CDR2 FQNEAQ (reference sequence). V lost 5 bases and J lost 7, with 15 bases in between. The CDR3 has 14 residues. The CDR3, as DNA: TGTGCCAGCAGCGATAGATGGGCGTGGAATGAGCAGTTCTTC. Its protein product is CASSDRWAWNEQFF.

The genes are TRBV27 and TRBJ2-3; 12 bases map to TRBD2. In germline, CDR1 is MNHEY, CDR2 SMNVEV (reference sequence). Trimming at V came to 2 bases and at J to 1 base, leaving 16 bases not matched to a gene. This CDR3 is 21 amino acids long. CDR3 nucleotide sequence: TGTGCCAGCAGTTTAAAGGTCAGGTTGCTAGCGGGAGGGCTCGGCACAGATACGCAGTATTTT. This encodes CASSLKVRLLAGGLGTDTQYF.

Concerning this clone: At one boundary the junction diverges from the germline segment, which might be a read error. The chain links TRBV7-7 to TRBJ2-7; D unclear. CDR1 SSHAT and CDR2 FNYEAQ come from the germline V gene (reference sequence). This CDR3 comprises 15 residues. CDR3 DNA: TGTGCTAGCAGCTTAGGTCCTGGGCAGTCATACGAGCAGTACTTC. Translation: CASSLGPGQSYEQYF.

The table lists this clone with a few counts. The rearrangement links TRBV30 to TRBJ2-1, with TRBD2 identical over 8 bases. The CDR3 covers 18 residues. CDR1 GTSNPN and CDR2 SVGIG come from the germline V gene (reference sequence). Losses at the gene ends were 4 bases for V and 0 bases for J; bases not matched to a gene: 14. The CDR3 DNA reads TGTGCCTGGACGCCCCCTTCTTTTCTAGCGGGCTCCTACAATGAGCAGTTCTTC. Residues: CAWTPPSFLAGSYNEQFF. Drawing the rest from reference TRBV30 and TRBJ2-1, the complete variable domain is SQTIHQWPATLVQPVGSPLSLECTVEGTSNPNLYWYRQAAGRGLQLLFYSVGIGQISSEVPQNLSASRPQDRQFILSSKKLLLSDSGFYLCAWTPPSFLAGSYNEQFFGPGTRLTVL.

The CDR3 loop reads CASSLSPGQIGYTF. Written as DNA, the CDR3 is TGTGCCAGCAGTTTATCCCCGGGACAAATAGGCTACACCTTC. The chain is built from TRBV27 and TRBJ1-2; tentative D call: TRBD1 (6 bases). The ends were cut back, 0 bases at V and 8 bases at J, with 13 bases in the middle. Germline V lookup: CDR1 MNHEY, CDR2 SMNVEV (reference sequence). This CDR3 spans 14 amino acids.

The chain links TRBV11-2 to TRBJ1-1; no clear D. The CDR3 runs 13 residues. The V gene's germline CDR1 is SGHAT and CDR2 FQNNGV. V lost 1 base and J 1 base, leaving 4 bases between the germline ends. The CDR3 coding sequence is TGTGCCAGCAGCTTAGTACCGAACACTGAAGCTTTCTTT. This sequence encodes CASSLVPNTEAFF. Drawing the rest from reference TRBV11-2 and TRBJ1-1, the complete variable domain is EAGVAQSPRYKIIEKRQSVAFWCNPISGHATLYWYQQILGQGPKLLIQFQNNGVVDDSQLPKDRFSAERLKGVDSTLKIQPAKLEDSAVYLCASSLVPNTEAFFGQGTRLTVV.

The chain is built from TRBV5-6 and TRBJ1-3; the match to TRBD1 covers 7 bases. The CDR3 has 15 amino acids. V dropped 3 bases and J dropped 3; count of bases not matched to a gene: 6. Germline CDR1 SGHDT, CDR2 YYEEEE. CDR3 coding DNA: TGTGCCAGCAGCTGGACAGGTGGCCGTGGAAACACCATATATTTT. Translating it yields CASSWTGGRGNTIYF.

V gene TRBV10-3 combines with J gene TRBJ2-7, with D perhaps TRBD1 (5 bases). V lost 0 bases and J 2 bases, leaving 14 bases between the germline ends. This CDR3 has 16 amino acids. In germline, CDR1 is ENHRY, CDR2 SYGVKD. CDR3 region: CAISESRNRPAYEQYF. CDR3 nucleotides: TGTGCCATCAGTGAGTCTCGGAACAGGCCAGCCTACGAGCAGTACTTC.

The J gene is TRBJ2-3, the V gene TRBV19; D is possibly TRBD2 (5 bases). Germline V gene data show CDR1 as LNHDA and CDR2 as SQIVND (reference sequence). The CDR3 is 18 residues long. The V end lost 1 base, the J end lost 0 bases, and 17 bases lay between the germline ends. The CDR3 loop is CASSIGVAPIPSTDTQYF. The CDR3 DNA reads TGTGCCAGTAGTATAGGGGTAGCGCCGATACCTAGCACAGATACGCAGTATTTT.

V is TRBV6-5 and J is TRBJ2-4; unclear D gene. The length of the CDR3 is 13 residues. Germline V lookup: CDR1 MNHEY, CDR2 SVGAGI. The V end was cut by 6 bases, the J end by 10 bases, with 16 bases between. CDR3 DNA: TGTGCCAGCAGAATAGCCGACCTGGGGATTCAGTACTTC. As protein: CASRIADLGIQYF.

DNA for the CDR3: TGCGCCAGCAGCCAGATACCGGGACAGCGGAACACTGAAGCTTTCTTT. Protein product: CASSQIPGQRNTEAFF. This chain links TRBV4-1 with TRBJ1-1; 7 nucleotides line up with TRBD1. Germline CDR1 reads MGHRA; CDR2 reads YSYEKL. The CDR3 contains 16 residues. The ends lost 3 bases at V and 1 base at J; junction bases unmatched: 8.

This sequence joins TRBV11-2 and TRBJ2-5, with TRBD1 matching 7 bases. V gave up 3 bases and J gave up 5 bases; unmatched junction bases: 9. Germline CDR1 reads SGHAT; CDR2 reads FQNNGV. This CDR3 has 15 residues. CDR3 DNA sequence: TGTGCCAGCAGCTTGTTGACAGGGTATGGGGAGACCCAGTACTTC. Encoded protein: CASSLLTGYGETQYF.

The rearrangement uses TRBV13 and TRBJ2-2; D gene ambiguous. The CDR3 has 13 amino acids. Germline assignment: CDR1 PRHDT and CDR2 FYEKMQ (reference sequence). Trimming stripped 2 bases from V and 10 bases from J, with 11 bases between. CDR3 in DNA: TGTGCCAGCAGCTTAAGGAGTGGGGTGGAGCTGTTTTTT. Translating it yields CASSLRSGVELFF.

This chain joins TRBV5-6 and TRBJ2-3; 9 bases align to TRBD1. J was trimmed by 6 bases and V by 1 base; bases with no gene match: 6. The CDR3 contains 15 residues. CDR1 SGHDT and CDR2 YYEEEE come from the germline V gene. As DNA, the CDR3 is TGTGCCAGCAGCTTGCGACAGGGGGGCGGTGATACGCAGTATTTT. It encodes CASSLRQGGGDTQYF.

The chain links TRBV7-9 to TRBJ2-2, with a tentative D call TRBD1 (6 bases). V dropped 5 bases and J dropped 4 bases, with 14 bases sitting between them. Germline CDR1 is SEHNR and CDR2 is FQNEAQ (reference sequence). This CDR3 has 15 residues. CDR3 DNA sequence: TGTGCCAGCAGCCCGACGGGACACCTCACCGGGGAGCTGTTTTTT. Protein sequence: CASSPTGHLTGELFF.

The rearrangement links TRBV6-4 to TRBJ2-2; maybe TRBD2 (5 bases). Between the trimmed V and J ends, which lost 3 bases and 3 bases, there was a span of 8 bases. CDR1 and CDR2 (germline): MRHNA, SNTAGT. This CDR3 has 14 residues. Here the CDR3 DNA reads TGTGCCAGCAGTGAATCGGAGGACACCGGGGAGCTGTTTTTT. Amino acids: CASSESEDTGELFF.

This sequence joins TRBV11-2 and TRBJ2-1; no clear D gene. Germline lookup yields CDR1 SGHAT and CDR2 FQNNGV. The CDR3 length is 11 residues. Trimming left V 1 base short and J 10 bases short, with 5 bases between. The CDR3 sequence is CASSLVREQFF. As DNA, the CDR3 is TGTGCCAGCAGCTTAGTAAGGGAGCAGTTCTTC.

The V call is TRBV15, the J call TRBJ2-2; the match to TRBD1 covers 7 bases. The CDR3 totals 17 residues. The ends lost 3 bases at V and 3 bases at J; junction bases unmatched: 10. Looked up from germline, CDR1 is LNHNV and CDR2 is YYDKDF (reference sequence). The CDR3 reads CATSRFDREIDTGELFF. For the CDR3, the DNA is TGTGCCACCAGCAGGTTCGACAGGGAGATAGACACCGGGGAGCTGTTTTTT. Full variable domain (outside the CDR3, taken from reference TRBV15 and TRBJ2-2): DAMVIQNPRYQVTQFGKPVTLSCSQTLNHNVMYWYQQKSSQAPKLLFHYYDKDFNNEADTPDNFQSRRPNTSFCFLDIRSPGLGDTAMYLCATSRFDREIDTGELFFGEGSRLTVL.

V and J are TRBV5-1 and TRBJ2-1; TRBD2 might be the D (5 bases). Germline CDR1 SGHRS, CDR2 YFSETQ. Deletions cut 3 bases from V and 5 bases from J, with 18 bases between. The CDR3 extends over 16 amino acids. The CDR3 DNA follows: TGCGCCAGCAGCTGGAAGTGGGAGCGCCCCAACAATGAGCAGTTCTTC. Protein sequence: CASSWKWERPNNEQFF.

The V gene is TRBV11-2, the J gene TRBJ1-5; D is unclear. The V gene lost 8 bases and the J gene lost 11 bases, with 19 bases spanning the gap. This CDR3 has 13 amino acids. The germline gives CDR1 SGHAT, CDR2 FQNNGV. The CDR3 nucleotides read TGTGCCAGCGGGCACGAATGGAGTTCGACCCAGCATTTT. This codes for CASGHEWSSTQHF.

The gene calls are TRBV6-5 and TRBJ2-1; 8 bases map to TRBD2. The trim removed 2 bases at V and 10 bases at J, leaving 10 bases unmatched. The CDR3 is 15 amino acids. The germline gives CDR1 MNHEY, CDR2 SVGAGI. CDR3 DNA sequence: TGTGCCAGCAGTTACGGTTTAGCGGGAACGTCGGAGCAGTTCTTC. Translating gives CASSYGLAGTSEQFF.

This chain uses TRBV27 with TRBJ1-2; D is unresolved. This CDR3 is 14 amino acids long. V was clipped by 0 bases and J by 7 bases, with 12 bases between them. Looked up from germline, CDR1 is MNHEY and CDR2 is SMNVEV (reference sequence). CDR3 sequence: CASSLSAGGSGYTF. The DNA for the CDR3 is TGTGCCAGCAGTTTATCGGCCGGAGGGAGTGGCTACACCTTC.

This clone was found once. The genes are TRBV11-2 and TRBJ1-1; 10 positions match TRBD1. V dropped 4 bases and J dropped 4; count of bases not matched to a gene: 0. This CDR3 spans 13 amino acids. The germline V gene encodes CDR1 SGHAT and CDR2 FQNNGV. CDR3 in DNA: TGTGCCAGCAGCTGGACAGGGGGCACTGAAGCTTTCTTT. Its protein is CASSWTGGTEAFF.

This chain links TRBV30 with TRBJ1-1, with D unclear. Germline V gene lookup returns CDR1 GTSNPN and CDR2 SVGIG (reference sequence). V was cut by 0 bases and J by 1 base, with 9 bases left in between. The CDR3 totals 14 residues. The CDR3 nucleotides are TGTGCCTGGAGTGTAGGCTTACCGAACACTGAAGCTTTCTTT. Translating gives CAWSVGLPNTEAFF.

This rearrangement joins TRBV2 to TRBJ2-7; possibly TRBD1 for D (6 bases). CDR1 is SNHLY, CDR2 FYNNEI, per germline. Trimming removed 5 bases at V and 3 bases at J, with 14 bases between. This CDR3 is built from 14 residues. CDR3 protein: CASSQPEQGYEQYF. The CDR3 region has the DNA TGTGCCAGCAGTCAACCCGAACAGGGCTACGAGCAGTACTTC.

V is TRBV27 and J is TRBJ1-2; no definite D call. The V and J ends lost 3 bases and 0 bases respectively, with 8 bases between them. CDR1 is MNHEY, CDR2 SMNVEV, per germline (reference sequence). The CDR3 consists of 14 residues. CDR3 region: CASSFAGANYGYTF. CDR3 nucleotide sequence: TGTGCCAGCAGTTTCGCAGGAGCTAACTATGGCTACACCTTC.

The genes are TRBV15 and TRBJ2-3; no clear D gene. Germline V gene lookup returns CDR1 LNHNV and CDR2 YYDKDF (reference sequence). The CDR3 is 15 amino acids. V dropped 2 bases and J dropped 3 bases, with 12 bases sitting between them. Here the CDR3 reads CATSRPHSVTDTQYF. DNA for the CDR3: TGTGCCACCAGCAGACCTCACAGCGTTACAGATACGCAGTATTTT.